This T cell receptor beta chain was sequenced for a study of blood T cell repertoires in COVID-19. Germline V gene lookup returns CDR1 MNHNY and CDR2 SVGAGI (reference sequence). The CDR3 covers 13 residues. The V gene end was trimmed by 5 bases and the J gene end by 3 bases; junction bases not matched to a gene: 2. Followed longitudinally, the Seattle patients had been enrolled during active infection. Per the original methods: Reference gene primers were amplified, and this amplification served to estimate nucleated cell counts. Profiled with immunoSEQ multiplex PCR; TCRdb holds only in-frame clones, not every one. V, J and clone size reflect that table, while D and trimming were determined from the DNA. The data show 150,000 to 200,000 clones, 70% to 80% seen once.

The receptor's source is a woman aged 40 to 50 with COVID-19, enrolled during active disease. The chain employs TRBV6-6 and TRBJ1-2; 8 bases match TRBD1. Source material: peripheral blood. CDR3 protein: CASSQDRDYGYTF. DNA for the CDR3: TGTGCCAGCAGTCAGGACAGGGACTATGGCTACACCTTC.